The present T cell receptor (beta chain) was sequenced within a study of long-term antiretroviral therapy in people with HIV. This clone was seen just once. The assay, immunoSEQ v3.0, was run at survey level. TCRdb keeps only in-frame clones here, not all; method: immunoSEQ multiplex PCR. The sample lists 20,000 to 30,000 clones, about 86% occurring once. The sequence came from a middle-aged man with HIV. The sample here was unsorted PBMCs, taken 1.2 years after starting antiretroviral therapy.

CDR3 nucleotide sequence: TGTGCCAGCAGCTTAGCGGGAACTGGAAACACCATATATTTT. Protein sequence: CASSLAGTGNTIYF. The chain has TRBV7-9 and TRBJ1-3; D remains unclear. CDR1 SEHNR and CDR2 FQNEAQ come from the germline V gene (reference sequence). Trimming removed 0 bases from V and 2 bases from J, with 5 bases in between. This CDR3 has 14 residues. The full variable domain, in which reference TRBV7-9 and TRBJ1-3 provide the parts outside the CDR3, is DTGVSQNPRHKITKRGQNVTFRCDPISEHNRLYWYRQTLGQGPEFLTYFQNEAQLEKSRLLSDRFSAERPKGSFSTLEIQRTEQGDSAMYLCASSLAGTGNTIYFGEGSWLTVV.